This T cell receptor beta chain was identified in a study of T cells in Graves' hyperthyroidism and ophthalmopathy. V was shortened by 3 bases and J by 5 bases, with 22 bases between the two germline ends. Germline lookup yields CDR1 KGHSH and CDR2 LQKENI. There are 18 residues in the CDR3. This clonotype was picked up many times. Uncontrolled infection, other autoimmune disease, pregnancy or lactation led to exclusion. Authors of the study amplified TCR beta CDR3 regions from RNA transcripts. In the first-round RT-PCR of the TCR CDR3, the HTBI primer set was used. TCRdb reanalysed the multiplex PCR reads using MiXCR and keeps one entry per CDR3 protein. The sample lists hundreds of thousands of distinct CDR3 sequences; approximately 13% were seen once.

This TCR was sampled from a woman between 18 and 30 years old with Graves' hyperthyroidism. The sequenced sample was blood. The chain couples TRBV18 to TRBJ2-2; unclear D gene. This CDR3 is CASSPRGSLRHATGELFF. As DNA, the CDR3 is TGTGCCAGCTCACCGCGCGGCTCCTTACGGCACGCAACCGGGGAGCTGTTTTTT.